This TCR beta chain was obtained from a study of early T cells in non-severe SARS-CoV-2 infection. The sample holds many counts of this clonotype. Via MiXCR, TCRdb re-called the 5' RACE reads, giving one row per CDR3 protein. The sample lists 35,000 to 45,000 distinct CDR3 sequences; 12% were seen once. CDR3 size: 13 residues. The V end lost 4 bases, the J end lost 0 bases, and 6 bases lay between the germline ends. Germline V gives CDR1 LGHDT, CDR2 YNNKEL (reference sequence). Sequenced sample: whole blood. The V and J genes are TRBV3-1 and TRBJ1-2; D gene unclear. The TCR comes from an adult who was a healthcare worker with PCR-confirmed SARS-CoV-2 infection or an uninfected control (not recorded which). The CDR3 region has the DNA TGTGCCAGCAGCCCACGGCCTAACTATGGCTACACCTTC. Its protein product is CASSPRPNYGYTF. Full variable domain (remainder filled in from reference TRBV3-1 and TRBJ1-2): DTAVSQTPKYLVTQMGNDKSIKCEQNLGHDTMYWYKQDSKKFLKIMFSYNNKELIINETVPNRFSPKSPDKAHLNLHINSLELGDSAVYFCASSPRPNYGYTFGSGTRLTVV.